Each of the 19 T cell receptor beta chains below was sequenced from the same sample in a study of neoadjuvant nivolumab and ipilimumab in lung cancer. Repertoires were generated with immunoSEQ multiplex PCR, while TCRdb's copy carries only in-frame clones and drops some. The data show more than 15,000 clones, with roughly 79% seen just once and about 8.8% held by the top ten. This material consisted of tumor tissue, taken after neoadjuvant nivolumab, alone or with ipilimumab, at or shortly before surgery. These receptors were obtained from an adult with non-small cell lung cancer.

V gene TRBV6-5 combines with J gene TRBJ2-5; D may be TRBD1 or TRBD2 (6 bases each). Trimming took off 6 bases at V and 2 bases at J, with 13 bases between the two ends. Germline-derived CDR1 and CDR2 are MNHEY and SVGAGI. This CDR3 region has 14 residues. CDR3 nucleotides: TGTGCCAGCAGGCGAGGGGGAGGTCAAGAGACCCAGTACTTC. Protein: CASRRGGGQETQYF.

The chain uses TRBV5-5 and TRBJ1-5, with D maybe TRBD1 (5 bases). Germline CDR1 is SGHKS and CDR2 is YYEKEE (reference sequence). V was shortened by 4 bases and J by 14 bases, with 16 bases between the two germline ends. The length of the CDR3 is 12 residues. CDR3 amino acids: CASSPDGGVKHF. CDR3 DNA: TGTGCCAGCAGCCCGGACGGAGGGGTGAAGCATTTT. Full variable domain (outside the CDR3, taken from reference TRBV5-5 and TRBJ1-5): DAGVTQSPTHLIKTRGQQVTLRCSPISGHKSVSWYQQVLGQGPQFIFQYYEKEERGRGNFPDRFSARQFPNYSSELNVNALLLGDSALYLCASSPDGGVKHFGDGTRLSIL.

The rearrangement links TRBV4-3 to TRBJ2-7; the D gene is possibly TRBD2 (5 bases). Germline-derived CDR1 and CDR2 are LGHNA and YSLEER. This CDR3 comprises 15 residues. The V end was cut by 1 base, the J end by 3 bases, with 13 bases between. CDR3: CASSQGRRSGYEQYF. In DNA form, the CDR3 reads TGCGCCAGCAGCCAAGGGCGGAGGTCTGGCTACGAGCAGTACTTC.

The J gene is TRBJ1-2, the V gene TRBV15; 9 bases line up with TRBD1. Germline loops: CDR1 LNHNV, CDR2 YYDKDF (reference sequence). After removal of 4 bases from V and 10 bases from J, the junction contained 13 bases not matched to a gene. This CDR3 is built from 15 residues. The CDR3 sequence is CATSTPGQGTLTYTF. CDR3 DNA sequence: TGTGCCACCAGCACACCGGGACAGGGAACCTTGACCTACACCTTC.

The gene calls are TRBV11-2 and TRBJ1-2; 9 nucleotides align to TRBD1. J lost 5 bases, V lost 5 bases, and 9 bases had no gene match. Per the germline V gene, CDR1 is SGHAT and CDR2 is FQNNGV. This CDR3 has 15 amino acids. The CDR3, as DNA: TGTGCCAGCAGCGTGCTTGGACAGGGGTTTTATGGCTACACCTTC. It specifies CASSVLGQGFYGYTF.

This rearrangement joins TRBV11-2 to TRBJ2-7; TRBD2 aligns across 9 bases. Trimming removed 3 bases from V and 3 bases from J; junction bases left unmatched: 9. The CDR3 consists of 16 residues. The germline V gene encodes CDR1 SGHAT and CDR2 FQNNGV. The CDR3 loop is CASSFGLAGRHYEQYF. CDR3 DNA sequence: TGTGCCAGCAGCTTTGGTCTAGCGGGGCGGCACTACGAGCAGTACTTC.

Here the CDR3 reads CASSLGLAGGRGKETQYF. The CDR3 nucleotides are TGCGCCAGCAGCCTGGGACTAGCGGGGGGGCGAGGAAAAGAGACCCAGTACTTC. The chain couples TRBV5-1 to TRBJ2-5, with 16 bases aligning to TRBD2. The germline gives CDR1 SGHRS, CDR2 YFSETQ. The CDR3 has 18 amino acids. V gave up 4 bases and J gave up 3 bases; unmatched junction bases: 9. Combining the CDR3 with reference TRBV5-1 and TRBJ2-5 gives the whole variable domain KAGVTQTPRYLIKTRGQQVTLSCSPISGHRSVSWYQQTPGQGLQFLFEYFSETQRNKGNFPGRFSGRQFSNSRSEMNVSTLELGDSALYLCASSLGLAGGRGKETQYFGPGTRLLVL.

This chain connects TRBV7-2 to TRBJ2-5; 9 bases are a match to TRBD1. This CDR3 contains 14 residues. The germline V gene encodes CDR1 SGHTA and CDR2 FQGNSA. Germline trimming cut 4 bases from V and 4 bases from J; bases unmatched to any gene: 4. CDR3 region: CASSSRTGAETQYF. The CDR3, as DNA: TGTGCCAGCAGCTCCCGGACAGGGGCAGAGACCCAGTACTTC.

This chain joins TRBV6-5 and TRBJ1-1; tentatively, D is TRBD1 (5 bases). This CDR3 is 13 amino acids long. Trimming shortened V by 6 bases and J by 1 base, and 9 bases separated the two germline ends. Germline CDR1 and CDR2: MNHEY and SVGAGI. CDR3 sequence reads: CASRGQPNTEAFF. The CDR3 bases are TGTGCCAGCAGGGGGCAACCGAACACTGAAGCTTTCTTT.

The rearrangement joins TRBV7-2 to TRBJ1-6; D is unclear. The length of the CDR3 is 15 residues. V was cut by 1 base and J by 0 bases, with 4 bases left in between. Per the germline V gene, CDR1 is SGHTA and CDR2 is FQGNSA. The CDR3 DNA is TGTGCCAGCAGCTTAGAAGGCTCCTATAATTCACCCCTCCACTTT. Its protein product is CASSLEGSYNSPLHF.

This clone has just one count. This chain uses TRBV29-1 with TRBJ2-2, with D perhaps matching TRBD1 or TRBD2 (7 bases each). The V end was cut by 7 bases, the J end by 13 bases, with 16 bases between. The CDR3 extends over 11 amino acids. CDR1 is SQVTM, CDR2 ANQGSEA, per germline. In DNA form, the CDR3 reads TGCAGCGCTGGAGACAGGGAGGGGCTGTTTTTT. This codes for CSAGDREGLFF.

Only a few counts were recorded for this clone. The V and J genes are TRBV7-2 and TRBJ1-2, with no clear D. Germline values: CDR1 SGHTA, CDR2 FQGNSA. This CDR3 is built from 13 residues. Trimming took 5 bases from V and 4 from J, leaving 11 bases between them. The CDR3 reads CASSGRSGYGYTF. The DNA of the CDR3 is TGTGCCAGCAGCGGCCGCTCGGGCTATGGCTACACCTTC.

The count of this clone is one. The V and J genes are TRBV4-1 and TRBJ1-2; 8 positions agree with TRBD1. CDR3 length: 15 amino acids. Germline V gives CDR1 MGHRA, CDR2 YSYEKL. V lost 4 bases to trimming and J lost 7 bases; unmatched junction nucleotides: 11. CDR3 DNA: TGCGCCAGCAGCCCTTTTGGGCAGGGGGCCGCTGGCTACACCTTC. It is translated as CASSPFGQGAAGYTF.

The CDR3 sequence: CASSLEGAVTEAFF. The CDR3 DNA follows: TGCGCCAGCAGCCTGGAGGGGGCTGTAACTGAAGCTTTCTTT. The chain carries TRBV5-1 and TRBJ1-1, with 7 bases aligning to TRBD1. V was clipped by 4 bases and J by 5 bases; unmatched bases: 8. CDR3 size: 14 residues. Per the germline V gene, CDR1 is SGHRS and CDR2 is YFSETQ.

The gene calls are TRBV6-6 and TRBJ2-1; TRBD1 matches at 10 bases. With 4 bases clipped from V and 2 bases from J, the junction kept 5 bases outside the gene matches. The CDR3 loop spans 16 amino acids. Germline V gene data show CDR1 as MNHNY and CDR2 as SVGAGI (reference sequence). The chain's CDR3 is CASSSGQGVAYNEQFF. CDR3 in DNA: TGTGCCAGCAGTTCAGGACAGGGGGTCGCCTACAATGAGCAGTTCTTC.

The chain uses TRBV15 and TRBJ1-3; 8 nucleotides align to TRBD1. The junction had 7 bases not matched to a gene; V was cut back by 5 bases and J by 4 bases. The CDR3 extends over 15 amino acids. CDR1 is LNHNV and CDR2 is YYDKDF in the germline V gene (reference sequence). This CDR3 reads CATSGGQEYGNTIYF. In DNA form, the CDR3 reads TGTGCCACCAGCGGGGGACAGGAATACGGAAACACCATATATTTT.

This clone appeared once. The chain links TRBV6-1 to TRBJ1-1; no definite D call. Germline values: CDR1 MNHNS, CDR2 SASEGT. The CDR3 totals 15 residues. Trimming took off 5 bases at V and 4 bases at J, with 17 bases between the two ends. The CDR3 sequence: CASSSPAGWGTEAFF. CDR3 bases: TGTGCCAGCAGTTCCCCGGCCGGGTGGGGCACTGAAGCTTTCTTT.

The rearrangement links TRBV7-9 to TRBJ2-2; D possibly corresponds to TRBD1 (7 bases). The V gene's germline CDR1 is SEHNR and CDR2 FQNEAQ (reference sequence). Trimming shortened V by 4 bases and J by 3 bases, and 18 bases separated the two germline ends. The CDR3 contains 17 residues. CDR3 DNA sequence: TGTGCCAGCAGCTCACCCAGGAGGGGGCCCGACACCGGGGAGCTGTTTTTT. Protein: CASSSPRRGPDTGELFF.

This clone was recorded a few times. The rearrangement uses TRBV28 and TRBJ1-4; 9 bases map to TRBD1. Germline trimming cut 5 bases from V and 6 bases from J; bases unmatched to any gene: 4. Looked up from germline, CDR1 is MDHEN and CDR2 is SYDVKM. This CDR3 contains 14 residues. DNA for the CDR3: TGTGCCAGCAGTGCGACAGGGGGGGATGAAAAACTGTTTTTT. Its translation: CASSATGGDEKLFF. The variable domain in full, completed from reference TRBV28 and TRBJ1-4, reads DVKVTQSSRYLVKRTGEKVFLECVQDMDHENMFWYRQDPGLGLRLIYFSYDVKMKEKGDIPEGYSVSREKKERFSLILESASTNQTSMYLCASSATGGDEKLFFGSGTQLSVL.